The sequence of this T cell receptor beta chain was determined in a study of cytomegalovirus exposure and HLA in healthy donors. Notes on the study in general: A later analysis by the authors found several of the most significant clusters apparently linked to common viral pathogens.

PCR employed 60 Vbeta and 13 Jbeta primers. Produced via immunoSEQ multiplex PCR; TCRdb's table is partial and in-frame only. The data contain roughly 200,000 clones, about 80% of them seen just once; the ten biggest clones take up 2.5% to 3.5%. Worth noting for this clone: What it binds is unknown.

Looked up from germline, CDR1 is MNHNY and CDR2 is SVGAGI (reference sequence). The length of the CDR3 is 13 residues. The junction had 6 bases not matched to a gene; V was cut back by 6 bases and J by 7 bases. The specimen sequenced was PBMCs. This receptor was taken from a woman younger than 45 in good health and CMV-seronegative. The chain carries TRBV6-6 and TRBJ1-5, with 7 bases fitting TRBD1. In DNA, the CDR3 is TGTGCCAGCAGCGCACAGGGGTTGCAGCCCCAGCATTTT. Protein sequence: CASSAQGLQPQHF.